This TCR beta chain comes out of a study of low-dose radiotherapy and immunotherapy resistance in tumors. First-strand cDNA relied on TRAV- and TRBV-specific primers spanning alpha and beta chains. TCR amplification ran 20 PCR cycles using constant-region and V-primer adapter primers. TCRdb redid the calling of the reads with MiXCR, one entry per CDR3 protein. The repertoire holds 95,000 to 100,000 distinct CDR3 sequences, around 21% seen once, with approximately 4% in the top ten. V was cut by 6 bases and J by 7 bases, with 22 bases left in between. The CDR3 covers 16 residues. Germline CDR1 and CDR2: MNHNY and SVGAGI (reference sequence). Time point denoted: after trial treatment. The treatment denotes: LDRT plus nivolumab, ipilimumab, low-dose cyclophosphamide and aspirin (RACIN trial).

The V gene is TRBV6-6, the J gene TRBJ1-5, with D tentatively TRBD1 (5 bases). The TCR was taken from a male donor with prostate cancer. The sample consisted of PBMCs, taken after low-dose radiotherapy plus immunotherapy. CDR3 sequence (DNA): TGTGCCAGCAGGTCCGGGCCAAGGGGATCGAGACAGCCCCAGCATTTT. Amino acids: CASRSGPRGSRQPQHF.